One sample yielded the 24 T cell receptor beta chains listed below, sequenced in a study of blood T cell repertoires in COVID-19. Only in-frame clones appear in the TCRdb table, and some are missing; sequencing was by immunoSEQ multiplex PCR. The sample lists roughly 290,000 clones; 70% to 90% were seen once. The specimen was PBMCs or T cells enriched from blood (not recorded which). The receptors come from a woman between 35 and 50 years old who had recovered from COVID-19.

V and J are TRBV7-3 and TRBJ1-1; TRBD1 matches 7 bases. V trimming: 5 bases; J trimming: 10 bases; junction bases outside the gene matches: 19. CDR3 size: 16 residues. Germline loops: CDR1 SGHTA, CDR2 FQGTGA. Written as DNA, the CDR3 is TGTGCCAGCAGCCCAACCCACCGGGACAGTGGGGTCGGAGCTTTCTTT. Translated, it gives CASSPTHRDSGVGAFF. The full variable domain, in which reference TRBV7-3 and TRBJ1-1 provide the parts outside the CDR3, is GAGVSQTPSNKVTEKGKYVELRCDPISGHTALYWYRQSLGQGPEFLIYFQGTGAADDSGLPNDRFFAVRPEGSVSTLKIQRTERGDSAVYLCASSPTHRDSGVGAFFGQGTRLTVV.

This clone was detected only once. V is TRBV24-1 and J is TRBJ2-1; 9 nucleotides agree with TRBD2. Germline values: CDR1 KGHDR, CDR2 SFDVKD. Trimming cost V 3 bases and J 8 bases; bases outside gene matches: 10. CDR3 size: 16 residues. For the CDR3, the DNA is TGTGCCACCAGTGATCGAACTCGGGCGGGAGGGCATGAGCAGTTCTTC. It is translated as CATSDRTRAGGHEQFF.

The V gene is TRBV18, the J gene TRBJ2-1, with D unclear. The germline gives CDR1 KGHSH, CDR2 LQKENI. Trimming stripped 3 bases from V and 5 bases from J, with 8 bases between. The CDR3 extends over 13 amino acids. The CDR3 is CASSPTRDNEQFF. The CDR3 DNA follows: TGTGCCAGCTCACCTACACGGGACAATGAGCAGTTCTTC. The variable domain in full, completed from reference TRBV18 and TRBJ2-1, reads NAGVMQNPRHLVRRRGQEARLRCSPMKGHSHVYWYRQLPEEGLKFMVYLQKENIIDESGMPKERFSAEFPKEGPSILRIQQVVRGDSAAYFCASSPTRDNEQFFGPGTRLTVL.

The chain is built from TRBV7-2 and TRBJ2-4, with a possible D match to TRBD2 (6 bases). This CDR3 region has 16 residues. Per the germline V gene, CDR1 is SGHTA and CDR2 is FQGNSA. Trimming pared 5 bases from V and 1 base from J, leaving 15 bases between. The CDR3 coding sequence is TGTGCCAGCAGCCCGGGGGTAGACCGGGCCAAAAACATTCAGTACTTC. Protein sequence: CASSPGVDRAKNIQYF.

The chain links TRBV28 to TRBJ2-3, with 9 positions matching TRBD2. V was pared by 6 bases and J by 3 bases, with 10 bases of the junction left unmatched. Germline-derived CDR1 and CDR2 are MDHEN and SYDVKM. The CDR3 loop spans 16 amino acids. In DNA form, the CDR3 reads TGTGCCAGCAGCAACCTCGCGGGAGGGGGAACAGATACGCAGTATTTT. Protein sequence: CASSNLAGGGTDTQYF.

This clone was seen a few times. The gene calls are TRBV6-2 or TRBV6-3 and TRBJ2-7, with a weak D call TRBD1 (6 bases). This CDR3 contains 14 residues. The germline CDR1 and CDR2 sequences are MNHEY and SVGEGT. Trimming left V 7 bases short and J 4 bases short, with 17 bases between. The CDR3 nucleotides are TGTGCCAGCACCCCACCGGACAGATTATACGAGCAGTACTTC. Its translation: CASTPPDRLYEQYF.

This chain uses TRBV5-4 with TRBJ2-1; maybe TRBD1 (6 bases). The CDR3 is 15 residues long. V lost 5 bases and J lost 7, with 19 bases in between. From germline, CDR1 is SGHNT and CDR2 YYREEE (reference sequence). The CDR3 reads CASSPAGTGRNEQFF. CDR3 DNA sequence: TGTGCCAGCAGTCCGGCAGGTACAGGGCGGAATGAGCAGTTCTTC. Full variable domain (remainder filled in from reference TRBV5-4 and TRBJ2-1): ETGVTQSPTHLIKTRGQQVTLRCSSQSGHNTVSWYQQALGQGPQFIFQYYREEENGRGNFPPRFSGLQFPNYSSELNVNALELDDSALYLCASSPAGTGRNEQFFGPGTRLTVL.

CDR3 residues: CASSSGLAGVETQYF. CDR3 in DNA: TGTGCCAGCAGCTCCGGACTAGCGGGAGTAGAGACCCAGTACTTC. This rearrangement joins TRBV7-3 to TRBJ2-5; the match to TRBD2 covers 13 bases. This CDR3 has 15 residues. CDR1 and CDR2 (germline): SGHTA, FQGTGA. The V gene end was trimmed by 4 bases and the J gene end by 4 bases; junction bases not matched to a gene: 3.

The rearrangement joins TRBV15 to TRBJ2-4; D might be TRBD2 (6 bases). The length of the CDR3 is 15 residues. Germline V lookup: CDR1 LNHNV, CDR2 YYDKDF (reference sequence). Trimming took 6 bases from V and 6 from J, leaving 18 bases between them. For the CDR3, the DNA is TGTGCCACCAGTGCATTTTTGGCGGGAAGAAACATTCAGTACTTC. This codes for CATSAFLAGRNIQYF.

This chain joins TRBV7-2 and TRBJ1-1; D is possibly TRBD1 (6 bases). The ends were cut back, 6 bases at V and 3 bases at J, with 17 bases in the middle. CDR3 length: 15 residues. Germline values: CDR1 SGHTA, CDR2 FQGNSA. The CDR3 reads CASRPGGRLDTEAFF. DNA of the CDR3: TGTGCCAGCAGGCCCGGGGGGCGATTAGACACTGAAGCTTTCTTT.

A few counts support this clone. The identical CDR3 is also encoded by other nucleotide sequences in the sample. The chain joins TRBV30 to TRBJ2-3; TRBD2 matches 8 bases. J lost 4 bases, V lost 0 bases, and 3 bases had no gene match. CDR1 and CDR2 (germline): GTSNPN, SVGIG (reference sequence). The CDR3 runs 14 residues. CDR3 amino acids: CAWSVTGRADTQYF. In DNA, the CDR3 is TGTGCCTGGAGTGTTACCGGGAGGGCAGATACGCAGTATTTT.

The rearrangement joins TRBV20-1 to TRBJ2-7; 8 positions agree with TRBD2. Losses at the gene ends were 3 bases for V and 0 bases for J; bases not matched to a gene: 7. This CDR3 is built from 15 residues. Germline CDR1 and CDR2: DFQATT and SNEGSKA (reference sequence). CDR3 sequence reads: CSASEPGTSSYEQYF. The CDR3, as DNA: TGCAGTGCTAGTGAACCCGGGACTAGCTCCTACGAGCAGTACTTC.

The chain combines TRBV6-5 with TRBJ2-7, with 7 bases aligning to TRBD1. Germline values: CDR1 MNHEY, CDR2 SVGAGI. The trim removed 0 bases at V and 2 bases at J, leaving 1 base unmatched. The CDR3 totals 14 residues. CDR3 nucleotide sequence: TGTGCCAGCAGTTACTCGACAGGGACCTACGAGCAGTACTTC. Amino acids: CASSYSTGTYEQYF.

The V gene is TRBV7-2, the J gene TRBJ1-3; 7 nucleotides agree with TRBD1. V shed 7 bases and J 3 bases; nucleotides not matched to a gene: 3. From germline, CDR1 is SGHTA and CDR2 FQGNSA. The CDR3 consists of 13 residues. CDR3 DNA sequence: TGTGCCAGCATCCAGGGGGTTGGAAACACCATATATTTT. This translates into CASIQGVGNTIYF.

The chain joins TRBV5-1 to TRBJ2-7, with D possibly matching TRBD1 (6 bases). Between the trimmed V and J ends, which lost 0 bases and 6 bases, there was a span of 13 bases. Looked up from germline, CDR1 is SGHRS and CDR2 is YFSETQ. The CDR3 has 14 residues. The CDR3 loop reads CASSLEWGQSEQYF. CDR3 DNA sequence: TGCGCCAGCAGCTTGGAGTGGGGGCAAAGCGAGCAGTACTTC.

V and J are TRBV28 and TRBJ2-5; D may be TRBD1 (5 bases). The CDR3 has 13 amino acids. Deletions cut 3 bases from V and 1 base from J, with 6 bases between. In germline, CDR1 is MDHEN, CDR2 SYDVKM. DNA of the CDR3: TGTGCCAGCAGTTTGACAGTCCAAGAGACCCAGTACTTC. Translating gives CASSLTVQETQYF.

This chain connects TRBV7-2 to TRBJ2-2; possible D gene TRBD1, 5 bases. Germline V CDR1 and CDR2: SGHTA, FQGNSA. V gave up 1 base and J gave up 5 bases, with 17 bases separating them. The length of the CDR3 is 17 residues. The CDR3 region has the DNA TGTGCCAGCAGCTTAGGAGTTCGTGGCAGGGCGACCGGGGAGCTGTTTTTT. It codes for CASSLGVRGRATGELFF.

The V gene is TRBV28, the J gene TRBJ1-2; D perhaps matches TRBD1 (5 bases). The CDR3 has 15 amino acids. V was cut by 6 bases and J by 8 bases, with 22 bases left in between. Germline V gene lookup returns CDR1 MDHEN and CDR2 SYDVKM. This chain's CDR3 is CASSPWTRAFYGYTF. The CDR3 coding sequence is TGTGCCAGCAGCCCCTGGACAAGGGCCTTTTACGGCTACACCTTC.

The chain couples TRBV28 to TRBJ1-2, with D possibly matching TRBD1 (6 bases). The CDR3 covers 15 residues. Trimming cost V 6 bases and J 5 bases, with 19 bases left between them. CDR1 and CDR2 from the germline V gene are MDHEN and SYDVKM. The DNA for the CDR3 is TGTGCCAGCAGCCCCCCCACAGGGATGGGTTATGGCTACACCTTC. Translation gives CASSPPTGMGYGYTF.

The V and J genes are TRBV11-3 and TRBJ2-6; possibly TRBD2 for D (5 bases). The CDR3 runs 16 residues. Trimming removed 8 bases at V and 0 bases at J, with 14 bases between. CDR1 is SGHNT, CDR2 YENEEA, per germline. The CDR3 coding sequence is TGTGCCAGCCTAGGACTCCTAGGCTCTGGGGCCAACGTCCTGACTTTC. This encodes CASLGLLGSGANVLTF.

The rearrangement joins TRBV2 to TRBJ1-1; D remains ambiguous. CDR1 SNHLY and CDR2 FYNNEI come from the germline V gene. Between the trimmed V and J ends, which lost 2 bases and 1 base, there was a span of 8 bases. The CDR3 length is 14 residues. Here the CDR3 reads CASSETGSNTEAFF. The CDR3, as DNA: TGTGCCAGCAGTGAAACGGGATCGAACACTGAAGCTTTCTTT.

Here the CDR3 DNA reads TGTGCCAGCAGCTTGGCGGGGGGGAGCTCCTACAATGAGCAGTTCTTC. It encodes CASSLAGGSSYNEQFF. This chain joins TRBV5-4 and TRBJ2-1, with TRBD2 matching over 8 bases. The germline gives CDR1 SGHNT, CDR2 YYREEE (reference sequence). J gave up 0 bases and V 0 bases, and 2 bases lay outside the gene matches. The CDR3 loop spans 16 amino acids. The full variable domain, with the rest looked up from reference TRBV5-4 and TRBJ2-1, is ETGVTQSPTHLIKTRGQQVTLRCSSQSGHNTVSWYQQALGQGPQFIFQYYREEENGRGNFPPRFSGLQFPNYSSELNVNALELDDSALYLCASSLAGGSSYNEQFFGPGTRLTVL.

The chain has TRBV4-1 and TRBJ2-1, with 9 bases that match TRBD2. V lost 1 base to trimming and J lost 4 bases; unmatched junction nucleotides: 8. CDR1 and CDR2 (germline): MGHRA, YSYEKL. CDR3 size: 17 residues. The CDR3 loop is CASSQGWRLAGYNEQFF. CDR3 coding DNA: TGCGCCAGCAGCCAAGGGTGGCGCCTAGCGGGGTACAATGAGCAGTTCTTC.

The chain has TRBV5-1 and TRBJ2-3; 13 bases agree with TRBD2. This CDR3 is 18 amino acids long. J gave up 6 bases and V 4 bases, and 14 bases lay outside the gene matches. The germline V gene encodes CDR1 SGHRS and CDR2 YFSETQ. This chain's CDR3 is CASSLEIRLAGGIDTQYF. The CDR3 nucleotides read TGCGCCAGCAGCCTAGAAATCAGACTAGCGGGAGGTATTGATACGCAGTATTTT.